One sample yielded the 18 T cell receptor beta chains listed below, sequenced in a study of T cell clonality in common variable immunodeficiency (dated by TCRdb to the mid-2010s). Library creation used the immunoSEQ multiplex PCR assay. This is the immuneACCESS table as TCRdb keeps it, with only in-frame sequences that have V and J called. A part of the clones is gone; compared with another copy, unresolved V genes explain less than half, and the rest is unexplained. Across this sample, roughly 57,000 clones were tabulated and none appeared just once. The top ten clones comprise about 0.85% of the sample. The specimen sequenced was peripheral blood mononuclear cells. These receptors were collected from a person between 18 and 69 years old in good health.

To note about this clone: The CDR3 is cut off 3 residues early in the read; its end comes from the germline J gene. V usage is TRBV30 and J usage is TRBJ1-2; the D is unclear. Germline CDR1 is GTSNPN and CDR2 is SVGIG (reference sequence). The CDR3 totals 14 residues. The CDR3 is CAWSRYPDYNDYTF. Incomplete CDR3 DNA: TGTGCCTGGAGTCGGTACCCCGACTACAATGAC.

This clone was observed a few times. The read ends 3 residues shy of where the CDR3 ends; the end is completed using the germline J gene. This chain joins TRBV7-9 and TRBJ1-1, with a tentative D call TRBD1 (5 bases). Trimming left V 4 bases short and J 0 bases short, with 12 bases between. The CDR3 totals 15 residues. CDR1 SEHNR and CDR2 FQNEAQ come from the germline V gene (reference sequence). The CDR3 sequence is CASSYYQGLNTEAFF. The sequenced part of the CDR3 DNA is TGTGCCAGCAGCTACTATCAGGGATTGAACACTGAA.

This clone has ten or more counts. The read falls 3 residues short of the CDR3 end, and the missing part is taken from the germline J gene. V is TRBV29-1 and J is TRBJ2-3, with D perhaps matching TRBD2 (6 bases). The CDR3 runs 13 residues. Germline V gene data show CDR1 as SQVTM and CDR2 as ANQGSEA. CDR3 sequence reads: CSSRRGEGETQYF. Partial CDR3 DNA: TGCAGCTCCCGGCGGGGAGAGGGAGAGACG.

This clone was picked up many times. The CDR3 end is not reached by the read, which stops 3 residues before it; the germline J gene fills it in. V and J are TRBV18 and TRBJ2-3, with 11 nucleotides matching TRBD1. Germline lookup yields CDR1 KGHSH and CDR2 LQKENI. The CDR3 is made up of 15 amino acids. Germline trimming cut 6 bases from V and 2 bases from J; bases unmatched to any gene: 4. The CDR3 DNA, read in part, is TGTGCCAGCTCGCGGGGACAGGGGGACACAGATACG. It specifies CASSRGQGDTDT. In full, the CDR3 is CASSRGQGDTDTQYF.

This clone was seen ten or more times. The read stops 3 residues short of the end of the CDR3; the missing end is completed from the germline J gene. The chain has TRBV20-1 and TRBJ2-1; 7 bases match TRBD2. In germline, CDR1 is DFQATT, CDR2 SNEGSKA (reference sequence). CDR3 size: 16 residues. After removal of 2 bases from V and 5 bases from J, the junction contained 12 bases not matched to a gene. The CDR3 sequence is CSARIYKAGRNNEQFF. Incomplete CDR3 DNA: TGCAGTGCTAGAATCTATAAAGCGGGGCGCAACAATGAG.

This clone was counted between two and nine times. From the germline J gene comes the end of the CDR3, since the read stops 3 residues before it. This chain connects TRBV19 to TRBJ2-2; 13 bases are a match to TRBD2. CDR3 size: 16 residues. Germline V gene data show CDR1 as LNHDA and CDR2 as SQIVND (reference sequence). The trim removed 6 bases at V and 2 bases at J, leaving 3 bases unmatched. The CDR3 is CASSRLAGGNTGELFF. Partial CDR3 DNA: TGTGCCAGTAGCCGACTAGCGGGGGGTAACACCGGGGAG.

This clone was recorded many times. The read gets to within 3 residues of the CDR3 end, and the germline J gene fills in the rest. The chain employs TRBV30 and TRBJ1-6, with TRBD1 as a possible D gene (5 bases). CDR1 GTSNPN and CDR2 SVGIG come from the germline V gene (reference sequence). V gave up 0 bases and J gave up 7 bases, with 10 bases separating them. This CDR3 has 14 amino acids. The sequenced part of the CDR3 DNA is TGTGCCTGGAGTGTACGGGGGAGAAATTCACCC. Its protein is CAWSVRGRNSP. The complete CDR3 protein is CAWSVRGRNSPLHF.

For this clone: The read falls 3 residues short of the CDR3 end, and the missing part is taken from the germline J gene. This chain joins TRBV7-8 and TRBJ2-3; 8 bases line up with TRBD2. The germline gives CDR1 SGHVS, CDR2 FQNEAQ. This CDR3 comprises 15 residues. The CDR3 DNA, read in part, is TGTGCCAGCAGCTTAGGCCGGGGGGGCGGGGAGACG. It codes for CASSLGRGGGET. From start to end, the CDR3 is CASSLGRGGGETQYF.

This clone was picked up many times. The sequenced fragment ends 3 residues before the CDR3 boundary, so the rest is inferred from the germline J gene. The chain carries TRBV5-4 and TRBJ2-5, with D tentatively TRBD2 (6 bases). Germline V CDR1 and CDR2: SGHNT, YYREEE (reference sequence). Trimming took 4 bases from V and 5 from J, leaving 18 bases between them. The CDR3 runs to 15 residues. CDR3 amino acids: CASSAPGGLDETQYF. The DNA read from the CDR3 is TGTGCCAGCAGCGCCCCCGGGGGACTCGATGAGACC.

This clone was recorded many times. The observed sequence ends 3 residues before the CDR3 terminus, with the missing tail filled in from the germline J gene. V usage is TRBV7-9 and J usage is TRBJ1-1; 9 nucleotides line up with TRBD1. CDR1 is SEHNR, CDR2 FQNEAQ, per germline (reference sequence). V shed 5 bases and J 7 bases; nucleotides not matched to a gene: 8. This CDR3 has 14 amino acids. This CDR3 reads CASSLDRGAFEAFF. CDR3 DNA (partial): TGTGCCAGCAGCCTGGACAGGGGAGCTTTTGAA.

This clone turned up a few times. From the germline J gene comes the end of the CDR3, since the read stops 3 residues before it. The chain links TRBV19 to TRBJ1-2; 8 positions match TRBD1. Germline CDR1 is LNHDA and CDR2 is SQIVND (reference sequence). The CDR3 has 14 residues. The sequenced part of the CDR3 DNA is TGTGCCAGTAGTAGCGCCCAGGACAGGGTCGGC. It translates to CASSSAQDRVG. The whole CDR3 protein is CASSSAQDRVGYTF.

This clone occurred many times. The missing CDR3 end, 3 residues past where the read stops, is filled in from the germline J gene. The V call is TRBV19, the J call TRBJ2-4; the match to TRBD1 covers 8 bases. Germline V CDR1 and CDR2: LNHDA, SQIVND (reference sequence). The CDR3 is 13 amino acids. Incomplete CDR3 DNA: TGTGCCAGTAGTCAGGGGGCGGGTCGCCGT. Translated, it gives CASSQGAGRR. The complete CDR3 sequence is CASSQGAGRRQYF.

This clone has a count of ten or more. The sequenced fragment ends 3 residues before the CDR3 boundary, so the rest is inferred from the germline J gene. The rearrangement joins TRBV5-1 to TRBJ2-7; 11 positions agree with TRBD1. V lost 4 bases, J lost 6 bases, and 3 bases stayed unmatched. The CDR3 has 13 residues. Germline CDR1 reads SGHRS; CDR2 reads YFSETQ. The DNA read from the CDR3 is TGCGCCAGCAGCCCCGGGACAGGGGGCGAG. Translating it yields CASSPGTGGE. The entire CDR3 protein is CASSPGTGGEQYF.

This clone was seen repeatedly, ten times or more. Coverage ceases 3 residues before the CDR3 finishes, and the germline J gene fills in the end. The chain couples TRBV9 to TRBJ2-5, with TRBD2 matching 11 bases. This CDR3 contains 16 residues. Germline lookup yields CDR1 SGDLS and CDR2 YYNGEE. Trimming at V came to 0 bases and at J to 4 bases, leaving 5 bases not matched to a gene. The CDR3 reads CASSVGTSGWGETQYF. CDR3 DNA (partial): TGTGCCAGCAGCGTAGGGACTAGCGGGTGGGGAGAGACC.

This clone was recorded at least ten times. The read ends 3 residues before the CDR3 terminus; that terminus is restored from the germline J gene. The chain uses TRBV20-1 and TRBJ2-2, with D tentatively TRBD1 (9 bases). V was shortened by 6 bases and J by 7 bases, with 21 bases between the two germline ends. Germline CDR1 is DFQATT and CDR2 is SNEGSKA (reference sequence). CDR3 size: 15 residues. CDR3 DNA, as far as it was read: TGCAGTGCCCCCGCGGGAGGACAGGGGAACGGGGAG. It codes for CSAPAGGQGNGE. The complete CDR3 protein is CSAPAGGQGNGELFF.

This clone was seen ten or more times. The read terminates 3 residues ahead of where the CDR3 ends, so the germline J gene completes it. The chain has TRBV4-2 and TRBJ2-3; 12 bases are shared with TRBD1. After removal of 4 bases from V and 1 base from J, the junction contained 6 bases not matched to a gene. The CDR3 runs to 17 residues. Germline CDR1 and CDR2: LGHNA and YNFKEQ. CDR3 loop: CASSRGQGASGTDTQYF. The sequenced CDR3 bases are TGTGCCAGCAGCCGGGGACAGGGGGCTAGTGGCACAGATACG.

This clone was observed many times. One end of the junction varies from germline; a read error may be responsible. Read coverage stops 3 residues before the CDR3 terminus; the germline J gene supplies the remainder. V usage is TRBV4-2 and J usage is TRBJ2-2, with 7 bases lining up with TRBD2. This CDR3 spans 16 amino acids. CDR1 and CDR2 (germline): LGHNA, YNFKEQ. The sequenced CDR3 bases are TGCGCCAGCAGCCAAGATTTAGCTAGCGGCTCCGGGGAG. This gives the protein CASSQDLASGSGE. In full, the CDR3 reads CASSQDLASGSGELFF.

This clone was found a few times. The CDR3 extends 3 residues past the end of the read, so its final part is completed from the germline J gene. The chain recombines TRBV19 with TRBJ2-1; 7 bases align to TRBD2. This CDR3 is 15 amino acids long. Per the germline V gene, CDR1 is LNHDA and CDR2 is SQIVND (reference sequence). With 6 bases clipped from V and 1 base from J, the junction kept 6 bases outside the gene matches. The sequenced part of the CDR3 DNA is TGTGCCAGTAGATCGGCGGGAGTATCCTACAATGAG. Translated, it gives CASRSAGVSYNE. The complete CDR3 protein is CASRSAGVSYNEQFF.